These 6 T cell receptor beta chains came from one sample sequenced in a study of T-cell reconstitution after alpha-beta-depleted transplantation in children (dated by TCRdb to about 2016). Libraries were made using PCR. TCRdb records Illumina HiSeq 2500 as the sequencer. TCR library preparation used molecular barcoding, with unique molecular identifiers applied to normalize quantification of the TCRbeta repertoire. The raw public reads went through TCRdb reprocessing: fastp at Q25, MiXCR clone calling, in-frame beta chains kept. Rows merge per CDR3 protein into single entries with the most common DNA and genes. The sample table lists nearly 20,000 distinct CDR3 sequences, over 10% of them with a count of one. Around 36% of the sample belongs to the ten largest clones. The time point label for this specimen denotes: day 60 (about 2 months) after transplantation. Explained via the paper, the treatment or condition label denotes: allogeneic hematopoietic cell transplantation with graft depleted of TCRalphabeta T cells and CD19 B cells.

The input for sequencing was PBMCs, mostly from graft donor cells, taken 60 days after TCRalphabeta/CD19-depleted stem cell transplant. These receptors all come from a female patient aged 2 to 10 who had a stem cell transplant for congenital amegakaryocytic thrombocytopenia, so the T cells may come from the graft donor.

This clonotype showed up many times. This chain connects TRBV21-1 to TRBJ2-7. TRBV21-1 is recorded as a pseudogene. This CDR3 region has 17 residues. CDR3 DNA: TGTGCCAGCAGCAAACTTGGATCCAGCGGGAGGACCCACGAGCAGTACTTC. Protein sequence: CASSKLGSSGRTHEQYF.

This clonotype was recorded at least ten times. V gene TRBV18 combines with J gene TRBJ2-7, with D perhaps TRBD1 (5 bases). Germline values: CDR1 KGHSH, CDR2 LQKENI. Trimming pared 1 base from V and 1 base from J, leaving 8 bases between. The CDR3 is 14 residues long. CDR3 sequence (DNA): TGTGCCAGCTCACCACAGGGGAATTCCTACGAGCAGTACTTC. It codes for CASSPQGNSYEQYF.

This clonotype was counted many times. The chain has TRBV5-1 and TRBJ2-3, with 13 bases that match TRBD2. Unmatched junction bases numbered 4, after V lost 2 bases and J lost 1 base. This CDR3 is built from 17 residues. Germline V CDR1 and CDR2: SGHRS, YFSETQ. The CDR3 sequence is CASSFTSGRARTDTQYF. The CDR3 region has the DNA TGCGCCAGCAGCTTTACTAGCGGGAGGGCCCGCACAGATACGCAGTATTTT.

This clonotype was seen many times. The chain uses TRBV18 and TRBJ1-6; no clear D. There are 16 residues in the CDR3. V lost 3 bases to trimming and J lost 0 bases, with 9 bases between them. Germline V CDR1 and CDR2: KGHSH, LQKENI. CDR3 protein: CASSPSGSSYNSPLHF. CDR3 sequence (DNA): TGTGCCAGCTCACCGTCGGGAAGCTCCTATAATTCACCCCTCCACTTT.

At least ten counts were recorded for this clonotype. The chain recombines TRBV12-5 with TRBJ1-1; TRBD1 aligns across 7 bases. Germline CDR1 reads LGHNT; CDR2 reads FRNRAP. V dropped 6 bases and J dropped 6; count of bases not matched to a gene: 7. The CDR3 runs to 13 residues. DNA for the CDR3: TGTGCTAGTGGCCAGGGGGGTAGGTCTGAAGCTTTCTTT. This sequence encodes CASGQGGRSEAFF.

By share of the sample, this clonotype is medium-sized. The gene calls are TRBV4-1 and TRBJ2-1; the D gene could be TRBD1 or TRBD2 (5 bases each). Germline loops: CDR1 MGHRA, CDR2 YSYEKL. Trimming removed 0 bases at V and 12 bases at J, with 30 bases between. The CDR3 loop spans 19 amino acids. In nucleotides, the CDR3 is TGCGCCAGCAGCCAAGAATGGGCAGAGGGGATCCTATTCAATGACGGGCAGTTCTTC. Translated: CASSQEWAEGILFNDGQFF.